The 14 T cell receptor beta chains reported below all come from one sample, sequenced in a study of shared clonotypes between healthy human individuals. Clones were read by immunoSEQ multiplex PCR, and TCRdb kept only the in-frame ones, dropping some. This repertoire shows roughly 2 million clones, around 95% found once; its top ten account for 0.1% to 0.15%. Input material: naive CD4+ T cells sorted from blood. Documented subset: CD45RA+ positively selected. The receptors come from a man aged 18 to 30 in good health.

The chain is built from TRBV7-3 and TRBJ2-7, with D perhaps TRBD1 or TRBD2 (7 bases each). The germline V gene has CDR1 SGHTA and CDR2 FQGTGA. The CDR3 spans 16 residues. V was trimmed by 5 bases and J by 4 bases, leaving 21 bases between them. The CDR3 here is CASSPQGGAGRYEQYF. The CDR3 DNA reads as TGTGCCAGCAGCCCCCAGGGGGGAGCGGGGAGATACGAGCAGTACTTC.

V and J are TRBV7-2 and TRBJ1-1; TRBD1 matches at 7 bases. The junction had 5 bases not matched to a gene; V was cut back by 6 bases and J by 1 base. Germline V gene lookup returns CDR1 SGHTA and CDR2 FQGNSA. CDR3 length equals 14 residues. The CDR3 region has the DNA TGTGCCAGCAGTTATGGACAGGCGAACACTGAAGCTTTCTTT. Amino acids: CASSYGQANTEAFF.

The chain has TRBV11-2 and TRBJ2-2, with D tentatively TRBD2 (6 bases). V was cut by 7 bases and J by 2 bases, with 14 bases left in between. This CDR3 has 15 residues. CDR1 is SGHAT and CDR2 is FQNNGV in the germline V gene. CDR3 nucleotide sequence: TGTGCCAGCACCCCGGGACTCAAAAACACCGGGGAGCTGTTTTTT. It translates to CASTPGLKNTGELFF.

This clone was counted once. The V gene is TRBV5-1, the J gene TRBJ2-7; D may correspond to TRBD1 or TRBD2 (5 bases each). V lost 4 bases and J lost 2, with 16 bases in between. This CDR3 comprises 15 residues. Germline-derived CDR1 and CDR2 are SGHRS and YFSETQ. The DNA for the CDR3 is TGCGCCAGCAGCCCCGGGACCCTTTTTCCCTACGAGCAGTACTTC. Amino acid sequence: CASSPGTLFPYEQYF.

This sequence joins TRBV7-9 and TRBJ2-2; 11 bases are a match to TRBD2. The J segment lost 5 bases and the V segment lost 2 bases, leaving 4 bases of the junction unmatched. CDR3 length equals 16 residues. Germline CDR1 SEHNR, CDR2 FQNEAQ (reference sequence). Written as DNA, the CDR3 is TGTGCCAGCAGCTTAACTCTAGCGGGAGGTACCGGGGAGCTGTTTTTT. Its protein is CASSLTLAGGTGELFF.

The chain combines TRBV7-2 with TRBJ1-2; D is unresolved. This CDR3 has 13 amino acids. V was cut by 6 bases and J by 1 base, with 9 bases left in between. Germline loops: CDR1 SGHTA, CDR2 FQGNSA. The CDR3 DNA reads TGTGCCAGCAGTACAGACGGTAACTATGGCTACACCTTC. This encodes CASSTDGNYGYTF.

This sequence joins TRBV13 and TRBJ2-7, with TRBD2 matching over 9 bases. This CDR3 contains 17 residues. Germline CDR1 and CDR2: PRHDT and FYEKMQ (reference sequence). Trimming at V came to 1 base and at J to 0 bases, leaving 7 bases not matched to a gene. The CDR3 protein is CASSLVASGKSSYEQYF. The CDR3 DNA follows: TGTGCCAGCAGCTTAGTCGCTAGCGGGAAGAGCTCCTACGAGCAGTACTTC.

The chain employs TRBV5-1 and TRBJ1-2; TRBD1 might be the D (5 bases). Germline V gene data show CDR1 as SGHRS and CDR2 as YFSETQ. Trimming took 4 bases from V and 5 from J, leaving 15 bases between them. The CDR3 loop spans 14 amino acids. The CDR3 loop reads CASSVTVSGYGYTF. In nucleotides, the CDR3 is TGCGCCAGCAGCGTAACCGTATCAGGGTATGGCTACACCTTC.

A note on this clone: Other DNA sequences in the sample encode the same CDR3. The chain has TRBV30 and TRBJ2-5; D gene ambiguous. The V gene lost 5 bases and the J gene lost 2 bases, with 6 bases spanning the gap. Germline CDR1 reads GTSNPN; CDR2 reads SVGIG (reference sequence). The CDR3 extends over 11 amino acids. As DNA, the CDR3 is TGTGCCTGGGACTCTCAAGAGACCCAGTACTTC. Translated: CAWDSQETQYF.

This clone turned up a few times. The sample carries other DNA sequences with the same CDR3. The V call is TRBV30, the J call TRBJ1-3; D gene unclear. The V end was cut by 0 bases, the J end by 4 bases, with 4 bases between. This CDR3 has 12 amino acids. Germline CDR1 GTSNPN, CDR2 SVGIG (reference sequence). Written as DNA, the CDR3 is TGTGCCTGGAGTGTAGGGGGAAACACCATATATTTT. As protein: CAWSVGGNTIYF.

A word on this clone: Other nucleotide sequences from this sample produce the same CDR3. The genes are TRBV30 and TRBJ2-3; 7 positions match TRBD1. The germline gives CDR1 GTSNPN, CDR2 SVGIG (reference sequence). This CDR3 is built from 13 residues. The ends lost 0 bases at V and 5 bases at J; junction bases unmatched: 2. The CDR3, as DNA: TGTGCCTGGAGTGTAAACAGGGGAGATACGCAGTATTTT. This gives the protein CAWSVNRGDTQYF.

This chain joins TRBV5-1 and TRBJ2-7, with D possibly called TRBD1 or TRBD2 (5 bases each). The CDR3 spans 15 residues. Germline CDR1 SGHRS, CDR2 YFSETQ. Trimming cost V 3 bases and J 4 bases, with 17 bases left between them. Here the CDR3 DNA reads TGCGCCAGCAGCTCGCAGGGAGCGACGGGTTACGAGCAGTACTTC. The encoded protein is CASSSQGATGYEQYF.

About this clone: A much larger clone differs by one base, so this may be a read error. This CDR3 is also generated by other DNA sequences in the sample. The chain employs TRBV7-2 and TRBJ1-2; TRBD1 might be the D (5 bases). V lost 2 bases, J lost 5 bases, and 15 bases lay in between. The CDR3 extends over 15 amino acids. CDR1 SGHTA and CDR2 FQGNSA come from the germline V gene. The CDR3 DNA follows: TGTGCCAGCAGCTTATCGGGTACAGGAGCTTATGGCTACACCTTC. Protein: CASSLSGTGAYGYTF.

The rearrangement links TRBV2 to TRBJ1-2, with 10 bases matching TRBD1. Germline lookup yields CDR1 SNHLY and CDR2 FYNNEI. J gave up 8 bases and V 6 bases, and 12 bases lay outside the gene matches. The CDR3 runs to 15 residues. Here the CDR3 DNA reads TGTGCCAGCAGAACAGATACCGGGACAGGGGAAGGCTACACCTTC. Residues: CASRTDTGTGEGYTF. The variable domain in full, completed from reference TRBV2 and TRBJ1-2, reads EPEVTQTPSHQVTQMGQEVILRCVPISNHLYFYWYRQILGQKVEFLVSFYNNEISEKSEIFDDQFSVERPDGSNFTLKIRSTKLEDSAMYFCASRTDTGTGEGYTFGSGTRLTVV.